This T cell receptor (beta chain) was identified in a study of T cell repertoires in cytomegalovirus infection. In the study overall: Used in the study were CMV epitopes, some recently identified and HLA-C-restricted, others well-studied and HLA-B-restricted. Both a matching HLA type and CMV infection were indicated by public TCR beta signatures.

TCRdb used MiXCR to reprocess the reads, holding one entry per CDR3 protein. The data hold approximately 910,000 distinct CDR3 sequences, with around 30% observed a single time. Whole-study findings and limits: The cumulative frequency of public TCR beta families distinguished individuals who carried CMV together with the relevant HLA.

As to this clonotype: No antigen is known for it.

Trimming removed 2 bases at V and 1 base at J, with 15 bases between. The V gene's germline CDR1 is SEHNR and CDR2 FQNEAQ (reference sequence). The CDR3 extends over 16 amino acids. The chain uses TRBV7-9 and TRBJ2-7; D gene uncertain. The sequences come from cultured CD8+ T cells from PBMCs, collected from culture after CMV antigen stimulation. The TCR originated in a human donor in good health (CMV status not recorded). Some clones in this sample may be carry-over from other donors' samples. DNA for the CDR3: TGTGCCAGCAGCTTAACGGACGGGCAGAAATCCTACGAGCAGTACTTC. Residues: CASSLTDGQKSYEQYF. Full variable domain (outside the CDR3, taken from reference TRBV7-9 and TRBJ2-7): DTGVSQNPRHKITKRGQNVTFRCDPISEHNRLYWYRQTLGQGPEFLTYFQNEAQLEKSRLLSDRFSAERPKGSFSTLEIQRTEQGDSAMYLCASSLTDGQKSYEQYFGPGTRLTVT.